Below are 9 T cell receptor beta chains sequenced from a single sample in a study of T cell responses to AZD1222 COVID-19 vaccine. Produced via immunoSEQ multiplex PCR; TCRdb's table is partial and in-frame only. The data hold about 94,000 clones, with 70% to 90% observed a single time. Sequenced material: peripheral blood, taken on day 0 of AZD1222 vaccination. The source is an adult in good health.

V is TRBV19 and J is TRBJ2-7; 10 nucleotides line up with TRBD1. Trimming cost V 5 bases and J 9 bases; bases outside gene matches: 7. Per germline, CDR1 LNHDA and CDR2 SQIVND (reference sequence). The CDR3 sequence is 13 residues long. In DNA form, the CDR3 reads TGTGCCAGTAGTCTGACCGGGACAGGGGTGCAGTACTTC. Translation gives CASSLTGTGVQYF. The full variable domain, with the rest looked up from reference TRBV19 and TRBJ2-7, is DGGITQSPKYLFRKEGQNVTLSCEQNLNHDAMYWYRQDPGQGLRLIYYSQIVNDFQKGDIAEGYSVSREKKESFPLTVTSAQKNPTAFYLCASSLTGTGVQYFGPGTRLTVT.

This clone has just one count. The J gene is TRBJ2-1, the V gene TRBV19; D is perhaps TRBD1 or TRBD2 (5 bases each). Germline values: CDR1 LNHDA, CDR2 SQIVND (reference sequence). V lost 5 bases and J lost 8, with 13 bases in between. The CDR3 covers 13 residues. The CDR3 reads CASSPGPRDEQFF. As DNA, the CDR3 is TGTGCCAGTAGTCCGGGGCCTCGCGATGAGCAGTTCTTC.

CDR3 amino acids: CASSLVSPTGPVSPLHF. CDR3 in DNA: TGTGCCAGCAGCTTAGTGTCGCCAACAGGGCCGGTTTCACCCCTCCACTTT. The genes are TRBV7-6 and TRBJ1-6; D might be TRBD1 (6 bases). CDR3 length: 17 amino acids. Germline lookup yields CDR1 SGHVS and CDR2 FNYEAQ. V was trimmed by 1 base and J by 9 bases, leaving 19 bases between them.

The chain joins TRBV11-3 to TRBJ2-1; the D is unclear. CDR1 and CDR2 (germline): SGHNT, YENEEA. The CDR3 has 16 amino acids. V lost 5 bases, J lost 7 bases, and 21 bases lay in between. CDR3 sequence: CASSPRLGSSVNEQFF. The CDR3 DNA sequence: TGTGCCAGCAGCCCACGACTGGGATCTTCGGTAAATGAGCAGTTCTTC. Based on the CDR3 plus reference TRBV11-3 and TRBJ2-1, the full variable domain is EAGVVQSPRYKIIEKKQPVAFWCNPISGHNTLYWYLQNLGQGPELLIRYENEEAVDDSQLPKDRFSAERLKGVDSTLKIQPAELGDSAVYLCASSPRLGSSVNEQFFGPGTRLTVL.

V and J are TRBV29-1 and TRBJ1-2, with D possibly TRBD1 on 6 matching bases. CDR3 size: 13 residues. Germline values: CDR1 SQVTM, CDR2 ANQGSEA. Trimming took off 7 bases at V and 1 base at J, with 13 bases between the two ends. CDR3 in amino acids: CSARDRLNYGYTF. The CDR3 nucleotides are TGCAGCGCTAGAGACAGGCTTAACTATGGCTACACCTTC. The full variable domain, with the rest looked up from reference TRBV29-1 and TRBJ1-2, is SAVISQKPSRDICQRGTSLTIQCQVDSQVTMMFWYRQQPGQSLTLIATANQGSEATYESGFVIDKFPISRPNLTFSTLTVSNMSPEDSSIYLCSARDRLNYGYTFGSGTRLTVV.

V is TRBV19 and J is TRBJ2-5; D remains ambiguous. Germline V gene lookup returns CDR1 LNHDA and CDR2 SQIVND (reference sequence). There are 12 residues in the CDR3. Trimming took 5 bases from V and 1 from J, leaving 5 bases between them. The CDR3 loop reads CASSSVQETQYF. The CDR3 bases are TGTGCCAGTAGTTCCGTCCAAGAGACCCAGTACTTC.

This rearrangement joins TRBV7-9 to TRBJ1-1, with D possibly TRBD1 on 5 matching bases. Per germline, CDR1 SEHNR and CDR2 FQNEAQ (reference sequence). V lost 5 bases and J lost 5, with 21 bases in between. This CDR3 is built from 16 residues. This chain's CDR3 is CASSVPGPRVGTEAFF. The CDR3, as DNA: TGTGCCAGCAGCGTTCCGGGGCCAAGGGTCGGGACTGAAGCTTTCTTT.

This chain links TRBV6-2 or TRBV6-3 with TRBJ2-1; TRBD1 aligns across 7 bases. The CDR3 has 15 amino acids. J was trimmed by 7 bases and V by 6 bases; bases with no gene match: 12. Germline CDR1 is MNHEY and CDR2 is SVGEGT. In DNA, the CDR3 is TGTGCCAGCAGCCAAGACAGGGTAGTGGGTAATGAGCAGTTCTTC. Its translation is CASSQDRVVGNEQFF.

The chain is built from TRBV12-3 or TRBV12-4 and TRBJ2-7; 8 bases fit TRBD2. The CDR3 totals 12 residues. V was clipped by 6 bases and J by 6 bases; unmatched bases: 4. The CDR3 DNA sequence: TGTGCCAGCAGCACCGGGACTAGCGAGCAGTACTTC. It is translated as CASSTGTSEQYF.